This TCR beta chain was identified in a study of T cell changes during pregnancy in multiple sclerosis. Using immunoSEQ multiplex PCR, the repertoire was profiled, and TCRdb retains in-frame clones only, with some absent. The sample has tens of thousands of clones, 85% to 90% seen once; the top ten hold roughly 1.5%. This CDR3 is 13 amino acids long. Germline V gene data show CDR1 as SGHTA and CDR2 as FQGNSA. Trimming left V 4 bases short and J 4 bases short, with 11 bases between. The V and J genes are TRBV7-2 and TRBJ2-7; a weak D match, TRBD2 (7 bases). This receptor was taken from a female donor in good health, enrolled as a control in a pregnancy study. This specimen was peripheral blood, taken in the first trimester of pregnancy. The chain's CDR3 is CASSSGGRYEQYF. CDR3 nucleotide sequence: TGTGCCAGCAGCTCCGGGGGGCGTTACGAGCAGTACTTC.